This entry describes one T cell receptor beta chain. Its antigen is not known. Clones were read by immunoSEQ multiplex PCR, and TCRdb kept only the in-frame ones, dropping some. This table has millions of clones, 90% to 95% appearing once. This sample was included in a study of shared clonotypes between healthy human individuals. Study-wide points: Non-shared clonotypes displayed generation probabilities falling below those of clonotypes present in all four donors.

CDR3 size: 15 residues. Germline V gene sequence: CDR1 SNHLY, CDR2 FYNNEI. The J segment lost 3 bases and the V segment lost 8 bases, leaving 5 bases of the junction unmatched. Sequenced material: naive CD4+ T cells from PBMCs. Subset of the sample: CD45RA+ positively selected. J is TRBJ2-4 and V is TRBV2, with 12 bases identical to TRBD2. The clonotype comes from a man between 18 and 29 years old in good health. Some clones in this sample may be carry-over from other donors' samples. CDR3: CASGLAGSGKNIQYF. DNA for the CDR3: TGTGCCAGCGGACTAGCGGGGTCGGGCAAAAACATTCAGTACTTC.